This T cell receptor beta chain was identified in a study of T cells in localized non-small cell lung cancer. Study results and limitations: Across samples, adjacent lung featured a median roughly 61 of the top 100 tumor clones. Clonality peaked in uninvolved adjacent lung rather than tumor.

Profiling relied on immunoSEQ multiplex PCR, and the TCRdb table lists in-frame clones only, not all of them. The sample records tens of thousands of clones, 88% being singletons. Turning to this clone: No antigen is known for it.

The clonotype was recovered from a female donor at least 60 years old with stage I squamous cell lung carcinoma. The sample consisted of peripheral blood, taken before any cancer treatment.

The CDR3 DNA reads TGTGCCAGCAGTCAGTACAATGAGCAGTTCTTC. Amino acid sequence: CASSQYNEQFF. The rearrangement links TRBV2 to TRBJ2-1; no firm D call. Germline loops: CDR1 SNHLY, CDR2 FYNNEI. The CDR3 is 11 residues long. Trimming pared 5 bases from V and 4 bases from J, leaving 3 bases between.